Below, 8 T cell receptor beta chains from the same sample are listed, as sequenced in a study of T cells in Graves' hyperthyroidism and ophthalmopathy. Authors of the study amplified TCR beta CDR3 regions from RNA transcripts. HTBI primers drove first-round RT-PCR of the TCR CDR3. TCRdb analysed the multiplex PCR reads with MiXCR anew, one entry per CDR3 protein. The profile shows about 700,000 distinct CDR3 sequences, less than 15% of them singletons. Specimen: blood. The receptors here all came from a woman aged 18-29 years with Graves' hyperthyroidism.

This clonotype was seen many times. The chain joins TRBV20-1 to TRBJ2-1, with 9 bases that match TRBD1. The germline V gene has CDR1 DFQATT and CDR2 SNEGSKA (reference sequence). The CDR3 is 13 amino acids. The chain's CDR3 is CSPGTGNYNEQFF. The CDR3 nucleotides are TGCAGCCCCGGGACAGGGAACTACAATGAGCAGTTCTTC.

This clonotype was recorded many times. This sequence joins TRBV27 and TRBJ1-5, with TRBD1 as a possible D gene (6 bases). CDR3 length equals 18 residues. Per germline, CDR1 MNHEY and CDR2 SMNVEV (reference sequence). V lost 0 bases to trimming and J lost 4 bases, with 19 bases between them. This CDR3 is CASSLSPALDRGNQPQHF. DNA of the CDR3: TGTGCCAGCAGTTTATCACCCGCATTGGACAGAGGAAATCAGCCCCAGCATTTT.

The chain has TRBV28 and TRBJ2-3; D tentatively fits TRBD1 or TRBD2 (5 bases each). The CDR3 is 15 residues long. Trimming left V 1 base short and J 9 bases short, with 17 bases between. The germline CDR1 and CDR2 sequences are MDHEN and SYDVKM. The CDR3 coding sequence is TGTGCCAGCAGTTTATACCCCGCCGGGGCGGAAACGCAGTATTTT. It encodes CASSLYPAGAETQYF.

There are many counts of this clonotype. In nucleotides, the CDR3 is TGTGCCAGCAGTTCAGGGGGGACCCCTAGGCTCTACAATGAGCAGTTCTTC. This sequence encodes CASSSGGTPRLYNEQFF. This chain joins TRBV27 and TRBJ2-1; maybe TRBD1 (7 bases). Germline-derived CDR1 and CDR2 are MNHEY and SMNVEV (reference sequence). The CDR3 extends over 17 amino acids. V lost 4 bases and J 3 bases, leaving 19 bases between the germline ends.

This clonotype was detected only a few times. The CDR3, as DNA: TGTGCCAGCACCCGCTCCCAGGGACTAGCGGGAGGGGAGCAGTACTTC. Translated: CASTRSQGLAGGEQYF. The rearrangement uses TRBV6-2 or TRBV6-3 and TRBJ2-7; TRBD2 matches at 16 bases. There are 16 residues in the CDR3. V was clipped by 7 bases and J by 7 bases; unmatched bases: 10. Germline-derived CDR1 and CDR2 are MNHEY and SVGEGT.

Worth noting for this clonotype: One base away lies a much larger clone, so this may be a sequencing read error. J is TRBJ1-2 and V is TRBV28, with 8 bases fitting TRBD1. V lost 5 bases to trimming and J lost 7 bases; unmatched junction nucleotides: 3. The CDR3 has 12 residues. Germline V CDR1 and CDR2: MDHEN, SYDVKM. CDR3 amino acids: CASSRTGTGYTF. The CDR3, as DNA: TGTGCCAGCAGTCGGACAGGGACTGGCTACACCTTC.

This clonotype appeared a few times. V and J are TRBV12-3 or TRBV12-4 and TRBJ1-5; the match to TRBD1 covers 10 bases. The V segment lost 5 bases and the J segment 5 bases; nucleotides outside the gene matches: 12. This CDR3 has 17 residues. The CDR3 sequence is CASSTKWGQGSHQPQHF. The CDR3 nucleotides are TGTGCCAGCAGTACAAAGTGGGGACAGGGGTCCCATCAGCCCCAGCATTTT.

This clonotype was observed at least ten times. The chain recombines TRBV18 with TRBJ2-7; no reliable D call. Trimming removed 2 bases from V and 5 bases from J, with 16 bases in between. The CDR3 runs to 15 residues. The germline V gene encodes CDR1 KGHSH and CDR2 LQKENI. For the CDR3, the DNA is TGTGCCAGCTCACCATCCAATGCGGACCTGAACGAGCAGTACTTC. Residues: CASSPSNADLNEQYF.